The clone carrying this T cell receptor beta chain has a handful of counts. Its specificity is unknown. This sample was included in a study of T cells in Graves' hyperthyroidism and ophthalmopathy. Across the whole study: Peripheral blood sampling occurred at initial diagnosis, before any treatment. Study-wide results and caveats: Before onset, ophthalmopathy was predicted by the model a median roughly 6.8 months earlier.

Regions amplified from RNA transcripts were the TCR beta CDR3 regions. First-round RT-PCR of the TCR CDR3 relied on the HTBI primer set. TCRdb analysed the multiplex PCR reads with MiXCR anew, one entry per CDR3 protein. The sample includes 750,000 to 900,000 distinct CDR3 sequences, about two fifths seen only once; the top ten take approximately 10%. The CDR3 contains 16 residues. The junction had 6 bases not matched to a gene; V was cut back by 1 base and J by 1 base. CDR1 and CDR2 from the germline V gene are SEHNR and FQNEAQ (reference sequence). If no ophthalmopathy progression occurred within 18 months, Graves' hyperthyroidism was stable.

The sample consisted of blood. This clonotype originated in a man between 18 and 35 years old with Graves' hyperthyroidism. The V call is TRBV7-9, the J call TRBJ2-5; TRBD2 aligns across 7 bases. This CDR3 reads CASSLGGSGRQETQYF. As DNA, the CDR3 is TGTGCCAGCAGCTTAGGTGGTAGCGGGCGCCAAGAGACCCAGTACTTC.